This TCR beta chain is from a study of technical replicates of blood from a few donors. This clone was seen only once. This CDR3 comprises 14 residues. Per germline, CDR1 SGHVS and CDR2 FQNEAQ. V dropped 1 base and J dropped 2 bases, with 3 bases sitting between them. Assay: immunoSEQ multiplex PCR; the TCRdb copy retains only in-frame clones and omits some. Here the sample spans some 70,000 clones, roughly 97% being singletons. The sequencing sample was made of T cells isolated from PBMCs. The genes are TRBV7-8 and TRBJ2-6; no firm D call. The TCR originated in a human donor in good health. The CDR3: CASSLVAGANVLTF. The CDR3, as DNA: TGTGCCAGCAGCTTAGTAGCTGGGGCCAACGTCCTGACTTTC.